The clone carrying this TCR beta chain was detected once. As processed by the authors: Nucleated cell number was recorded as an estimate derived from reference gene primer amplification. Clones were sequenced by immunoSEQ multiplex PCR, and TCRdb holds only the in-frame ones, with some missing. For V, J and clone size, that table is used; D and trimming come from the DNA. This table has 290,000 or so clones, 90% to 95% appearing once. The data stem from a study of blood T cell repertoires in COVID-19. About the study: COVID-19 samples from acute and convalescent phases originated in the United States, Italy and Spain.

The sequenced sample consisted of peripheral blood. The sequence was obtained from a woman aged 30 to 39 with COVID-19, enrolled during active disease.

Here the CDR3 reads CASSFSSDTSTDTQYF. The CDR3, as DNA: TGTGCCAGTAGTTTCAGTAGCGATACTAGCACAGATACGCAGTATTTT. The chain combines TRBV19 with TRBJ2-3, with D maybe TRBD2 (5 bases). V gave up 5 bases and J gave up 0 bases, with 15 bases separating them. The CDR3 has 16 amino acids. The V gene's germline CDR1 is LNHDA and CDR2 SQIVND (reference sequence).